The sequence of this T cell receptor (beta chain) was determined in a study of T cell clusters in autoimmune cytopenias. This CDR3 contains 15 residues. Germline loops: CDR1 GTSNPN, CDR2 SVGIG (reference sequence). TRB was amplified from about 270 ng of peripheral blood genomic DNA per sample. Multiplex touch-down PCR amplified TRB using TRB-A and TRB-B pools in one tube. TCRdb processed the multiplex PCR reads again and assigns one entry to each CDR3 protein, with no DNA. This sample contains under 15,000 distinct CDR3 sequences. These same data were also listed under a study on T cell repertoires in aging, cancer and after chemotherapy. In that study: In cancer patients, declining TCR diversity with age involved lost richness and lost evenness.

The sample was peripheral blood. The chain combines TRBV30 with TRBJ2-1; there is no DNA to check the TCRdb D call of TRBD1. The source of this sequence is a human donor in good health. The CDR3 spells CAGNSGTSSYNEQFF.